The 11 T cell receptor beta chains below all came from one sample that was sequenced in a study of blood T cells in healthy people across ages. A sample-barcoded 5' primer and a J-beta primer mix were used in a second PCR of about 6 to 11 cycles. TCRdb itself ran the 5' RACE reads through MiXCR, one entry per CDR3 protein. Seen here are 1.5 million to 2 million distinct CDR3 sequences, 28% observed once, and the top ten hold more than 6%. The sequenced material came from blood. All receptors derive from a young woman in good health.

J is TRBJ2-5 and V is TRBV28, with D tentatively TRBD1 or TRBD2 (5 bases each). CDR3 length equals 14 residues. With 8 bases removed from V and 2 bases from J, the gap between germline ends came to 15 bases. Germline CDR1 MDHEN, CDR2 SYDVKM. The CDR3 DNA reads TGTGCCAGCGGAACACGGGGCCCTCAAGAGACCCAGTACTTC. It codes for CASGTRGPQETQYF. The full variable domain, with the rest looked up from reference TRBV28 and TRBJ2-5, is DVKVTQSSRYLVKRTGEKVFLECVQDMDHENMFWYRQDPGLGLRLIYFSYDVKMKEKGDIPEGYSVSREKKERFSLILESASTNQTSMYLCASGTRGPQETQYFGPGTRLLVL.

This clonotype turned up a few times. This chain joins TRBV5-6 and TRBJ2-3; D is perhaps TRBD1 or TRBD2 (6 bases each). CDR1 and CDR2 from the germline V gene are SGHDT and YYEEEE. V was pared by 7 bases and J by 4 bases, with 19 bases between. The CDR3 totals 15 residues. This CDR3 is CASRQGGRNADTQYF. In nucleotides, the CDR3 is TGTGCCAGCCGTCAAGGGGGGCGTAACGCAGATACGCAGTATTTT.

This clonotype was seen many times. This chain uses TRBV5-1 with TRBJ2-6; D is possibly TRBD1 (5 bases). The CDR3 sequence is 15 residues long. Germline assignment: CDR1 SGHRS and CDR2 YFSETQ. V was shortened by 6 bases and J by 0 bases, with 10 bases between the two germline ends. Written as DNA, the CDR3 is TGCGCCAGCAAGGTAGGGGCCTCTGGGGCCAACGTCCTGACTTTC. It encodes CASKVGASGANVLTF.

This clonotype was counted between two and nine times. V and J are TRBV20-1 and TRBJ2-7, with TRBD2 matching 9 bases. V trimming: 5 bases; J trimming: 2 bases; junction bases outside the gene matches: 7. The CDR3 length is 14 residues. The germline gives CDR1 DFQATT, CDR2 SNEGSKA (reference sequence). CDR3 in DNA: TGCAGTGCTCGGAGCGGGAGGCCCCCCTACGAGCAGTACTTC. Translated, it gives CSARSGRPPYEQYF.

This clonotype was seen a few times. The J gene is TRBJ2-5, the V gene TRBV27; 12 nucleotides line up with TRBD1. V was pared by 6 bases and J by 4 bases, with 3 bases of the junction left unmatched. Germline CDR1 and CDR2: MNHEY and SMNVEV (reference sequence). The CDR3 totals 14 residues. CDR3 nucleotides: TGTGCCAGCAGGGGGACAGGGGGCGGAGAGACCCAGTACTTC. Encoded protein: CASRGTGGGETQYF.

The chain is built from TRBV5-1 and TRBJ1-5; no definite D call. V was shortened by 0 bases and J by 8 bases, with 18 bases between the two germline ends. The CDR3 spans 16 residues. CDR1 and CDR2 from the germline V gene are SGHRS and YFSETQ. Here the CDR3 DNA reads TGCGCCAGCAGCTTGGATGACACCCGAGGTAGTAAGCCCCAGCATTTT. As protein: CASSLDDTRGSKPQHF.

In the case of this clonotype: An end of the junction does not agree with germline; a read error may underlie this. The chain carries TRBV20-1 and TRBJ2-3; 8 positions agree with TRBD2. This CDR3 contains 14 residues. From germline, CDR1 is DFQATT and CDR2 SNEGSKA (reference sequence). The CDR3 bases are TGTAGTGCTAGAGTAGCGGGGAGCACAGATTCGCAGTATTTT. Translation gives CSARVAGSTDSQYF.

The V gene is TRBV3-1, the J gene TRBJ1-2; D gene ambiguous. The germline gives CDR1 LGHDT, CDR2 YNNKEL (reference sequence). The CDR3 runs to 14 residues. The V end lost 4 bases, the J end lost 7 bases, and 16 bases lay between the germline ends. The CDR3 DNA is TGTGCCAGCAGCCTTCTCGATCCAATAGGTGGCTACACCTTC. This encodes CASSLLDPIGGYTF.

This clonotype was counted a few times. CDR3 protein: CASSLWFGDRSYEQYF. For the CDR3, the DNA is TGTGCCAGCAGCTTGTGGTTCGGGGACCGCTCCTACGAGCAGTACTTC. This chain uses TRBV5-6 with TRBJ2-7; D possibly uses TRBD1 or TRBD2 (5 bases each). Germline values: CDR1 SGHDT, CDR2 YYEEEE. The germline V and J ends were trimmed by 1 base and 0 bases, with 14 bases remaining between them. The CDR3 sequence is 16 residues long. The variable domain in full, completed from reference TRBV5-6 and TRBJ2-7, reads DAGVTQSPTHLIKTRGQQVTLRCSPKSGHDTVSWYQQALGQGPQFIFQYYEEEERQRGNFPDRFSGHQFPNYSSELNVNALLLGDSALYLCASSLWFGDRSYEQYFGPGTRLTVT.

This sequence joins TRBV9 and TRBJ2-1, with D unresolved. The CDR3 consists of 13 residues. Germline CDR1 SGDLS, CDR2 YYNGEE. Between the trimmed V and J ends, which lost 0 bases and 8 bases, there was a span of 9 bases. CDR3 region: CASSVAVSHEQFF. CDR3 bases: TGTGCCAGCAGCGTAGCTGTCAGCCATGAGCAGTTCTTC.

Notes on this clonotype: A single base separates this from a much larger clone, so it may be a read error. This chain connects TRBV7-3 to TRBJ2-6, with D possibly called TRBD1 or TRBD2 (5 bases each). The CDR3 consists of 18 residues. Germline CDR1 is SGHTA and CDR2 is FQGTGA. V lost 5 bases and J lost 0, with 17 bases in between. This CDR3 reads CASSHLAGSGSGANVLTF. In DNA form, the CDR3 reads TGTGCCAGCAGCCACCTAGCAGGGTCCGGCTCTGGGGCCAACGTCCTGACTTTC.